The next 25 T cell receptor beta chains were all read from a single sample in a study of T-cell memory formation after mild COVID-19. MiXCR was run by TCRdb on the 5' RACE reads, yielding one entry per CDR3 protein. This sample has hundreds of thousands of distinct CDR3 sequences, with about 16% found just once. The sequencing sample was made of PBMCs or a T cell subset sorted from them (not recorded which). The source of these receptors is a man between 18 and 35 years old who had mild COVID-19 (a few samples of this study predate the infection). Cell type and time point are not known.

The CDR3 DNA reads as TGCGCCAGCAGCTACCGGGTAGAGTATGGCTACACCTTC. Amino acids: CASSYRVEYGYTF. V is TRBV5-1 and J is TRBJ1-2; D ambiguous. V lost 3 bases and J 5 bases, leaving 11 bases between the germline ends. Germline-derived CDR1 and CDR2 are SGHRS and YFSETQ. This CDR3 comprises 13 residues.

The sample holds a few counts of this clonotype. This chain connects TRBV27 to TRBJ2-3, with TRBD1 matching 11 bases. Germline-derived CDR1 and CDR2 are MNHEY and SMNVEV (reference sequence). The J segment lost 5 bases and the V segment lost 4 bases, leaving 8 bases of the junction unmatched. This CDR3 has 16 residues. Here the CDR3 DNA reads TGTGCCAGCAGTTCCCCGGCCGGGACAGGGGGAGATACGCAGTATTTT. Residues: CASSSPAGTGGDTQYF.

The chain couples TRBV7-2 to TRBJ1-5; D unclear. The CDR3 contains 15 residues. The germline gives CDR1 SGHTA, CDR2 FQGNSA. V lost 0 bases and J lost 4, with 10 bases in between. The CDR3 sequence: CASSLALGRNQPQHF. CDR3 DNA sequence: TGTGCCAGCAGCTTAGCTTTGGGGAGGAATCAGCCCCAGCATTTT.

The table lists this clonotype with a few counts. The chain uses TRBV6-5 and TRBJ2-1; 10 bases align to TRBD2. Looked up from germline, CDR1 is MNHEY and CDR2 is SVGAGI. This CDR3 spans 15 amino acids. J gave up 10 bases and V 5 bases, and 11 bases lay outside the gene matches. The CDR3: CASSPGKRGGREQFF. In nucleotides, the CDR3 is TGTGCCAGCAGTCCGGGCAAGCGGGGGGGACGGGAGCAGTTCTTC.

The rearrangement uses TRBV7-6 and TRBJ2-6, with D unresolved. The CDR3 is 17 residues long. Germline loops: CDR1 SGHVS, CDR2 FNYEAQ. V was cut by 2 bases and J by 0 bases, with 11 bases left in between. The DNA of the CDR3 is TGTGCCAGCAGCTTATTCGGTCCGCTCTCTGGGGCCAACGTCCTGACTTTC. Its protein product is CASSLFGPLSGANVLTF. The full variable domain, its missing parts supplied by reference TRBV7-6 and TRBJ2-6, is GAGVSQSPRYKVTKRGQDVALRCDPISGHVSLYWYRQALGQGPEFLTYFNYEAQQDKSGLPNDRFSAERPEGSISTLTIQRTEQRDSAMYRCASSLFGPLSGANVLTFGAGSRLTVL.

The chain employs TRBV5-1 and TRBJ2-1, with 7 bases that match TRBD1. The ends lost 3 bases at V and 0 bases at J; junction bases unmatched: 3. The CDR3 runs 15 residues. Germline V gene data show CDR1 as SGHRS and CDR2 as YFSETQ. As DNA, the CDR3 is TGCGCCAGCAGCTCCGACAGGGACTCCTACAATGAGCAGTTCTTC. Translated: CASSSDRDSYNEQFF. The full variable domain, its missing parts supplied by reference TRBV5-1 and TRBJ2-1, is KAGVTQTPRYLIKTRGQQVTLSCSPISGHRSVSWYQQTPGQGLQFLFEYFSETQRNKGNFPGRFSGRQFSNSRSEMNVSTLELGDSALYLCASSSDRDSYNEQFFGPGTRLTVL.

This clonotype was seen a few times. The chain has TRBV4-1 and TRBJ2-7, with D hard to call. Germline assignment: CDR1 MGHRA and CDR2 YSYEKL. V was cut by 1 base and J by 2 bases, with 15 bases left in between. CDR3 length: 16 residues. The CDR3 DNA follows: TGCGCCAGCAGCCAAGTCGTGGGCAAGGCGGCCTACGAGCAGTACTTC. Translation: CASSQVVGKAAYEQYF.

This clonotype has a handful of counts. The chain links TRBV5-1 to TRBJ2-3, with 8 nucleotides matching TRBD1. V was pared by 0 bases and J by 3 bases, with 6 bases of the junction left unmatched. The V gene's germline CDR1 is SGHRS and CDR2 YFSETQ. The CDR3 contains 16 residues. CDR3 region: CASSLVGQGWTDTQYF. The CDR3 DNA follows: TGCGCCAGCAGCTTGGTTGGACAGGGCTGGACAGATACGCAGTATTTT.

This clonotype occurred a few times. The rearrangement links TRBV20-1 to TRBJ2-1; perhaps TRBD2 as D (5 bases). Per the germline V gene, CDR1 is DFQATT and CDR2 is SNEGSKA (reference sequence). The V gene lost 0 bases and the J gene lost 0 bases, with 9 bases spanning the gap. This CDR3 contains 15 residues. For the CDR3, the DNA is TGCAGTGCTAGAGAAGACACTAGCTCCTACAATGAGCAGTTCTTC. It is translated as CSAREDTSSYNEQFF.

This clonotype turned up a few times. The genes are TRBV2 and TRBJ2-2; D is unresolved. The ends were cut back, 5 bases at V and 4 bases at J, with 5 bases in the middle. The CDR3 runs 12 residues. Germline V gene data show CDR1 as SNHLY and CDR2 as FYNNEI. The CDR3 sequence: CASSYSTGELFF. CDR3 nucleotides: TGTGCCAGCAGTTACAGCACCGGGGAGCTGTTTTTT.

This clonotype was observed many times. V usage is TRBV5-5 and J usage is TRBJ2-2; TRBD1 agrees at 8 bases. Germline V gives CDR1 SGHKS, CDR2 YYEKEE (reference sequence). The CDR3 loop spans 17 amino acids. V dropped 5 bases and J dropped 5; count of bases not matched to a gene: 14. The CDR3 here is CASRPTSGGAWTGELFF. CDR3 in DNA: TGTGCCAGCAGACCCACTTCAGGGGGCGCGTGGACCGGGGAGCTGTTTTTT.

The chain uses TRBV5-1 and TRBJ2-1; D not resolved. Trimming removed 0 bases at V and 2 bases at J, with 9 bases between. The CDR3 loop spans 15 amino acids. CDR1 and CDR2 from the germline V gene are SGHRS and YFSETQ. As DNA, the CDR3 is TGCGCCAGCAGCTTGGCCGAGGACCCCTACAATGAGCAGTTCTTC. As protein: CASSLAEDPYNEQFF.

V and J are TRBV7-6 and TRBJ2-2; 11 positions match TRBD2. Germline V gene data show CDR1 as SGHVS and CDR2 as FNYEAQ. The trim removed 1 base at V and 5 bases at J, leaving 3 bases unmatched. The CDR3 totals 16 residues. In DNA, the CDR3 is TGTGCCAGCAGCTTAGTGAGACTAGCGGGGACCGGGGAGCTGTTTTTT. The encoded protein is CASSLVRLAGTGELFF.

This clonotype was detected only a few times. The V call is TRBV7-9, the J call TRBJ1-2; 7 nucleotides align to TRBD1. Germline CDR1 is SEHNR and CDR2 is FQNEAQ (reference sequence). V gave up 4 bases and J gave up 2 bases; unmatched junction bases: 7. This CDR3 has 15 amino acids. The CDR3 DNA reads as TGTGCCAGCAGCTACTCAGACAGGGACAACTATGGCTACACCTTC. Translating gives CASSYSDRDNYGYTF.

This chain's CDR3 is CASSLDHRGGSEQFF. Here the CDR3 DNA reads TGTGCCAGCAGCTTAGACCACCGGGGGGGCTCTGAGCAGTTCTTC. V gene TRBV11-2 combines with J gene TRBJ2-1; 8 nucleotides match TRBD2. The ends lost 0 bases at V and 9 bases at J; junction bases unmatched: 7. In germline, CDR1 is SGHAT, CDR2 FQNNGV. There are 15 residues in the CDR3.

The chain employs TRBV11-1 and TRBJ2-7; perhaps TRBD2 as D (6 bases). Germline CDR1 is SGHAT and CDR2 is FQDESV (reference sequence). This CDR3 has 16 residues. Trimming cost V 1 base and J 7 bases, with 20 bases left between them. In DNA form, the CDR3 reads TGTGCCAGCAGCTTAGGGCGGGGCGGGGCAGGAGAAGAGCAGTACGTC. This translates into CASSLGRGGAGEEQYV.

The chain recombines TRBV4-1 with TRBJ2-1; D is perhaps TRBD2 (6 bases). Germline V gives CDR1 MGHRA, CDR2 YSYEKL. The CDR3 contains 16 residues. V lost 4 bases and J 1 base, leaving 14 bases between the germline ends. CDR3 DNA sequence: TGCGCCAGCAGCCCGGCGGCGGGGATATCCTACAATGAGCAGTTCTTC. This encodes CASSPAAGISYNEQFF.

The genes are TRBV3-1 and TRBJ2-1, with D perhaps TRBD1 (6 bases). Deletions cut 4 bases from V and 10 bases from J, with 11 bases between. The length of the CDR3 is 12 residues. In germline, CDR1 is LGHDT, CDR2 YNNKEL (reference sequence). The DNA of the CDR3 is TGTGCCAGCAGCCCCTTGAGGGGGGAGCAGTTCTTC. Protein sequence: CASSPLRGEQFF.

This clonotype was counted only a few times. The genes are TRBV18 and TRBJ1-1, with 9 positions matching TRBD1. Per the germline V gene, CDR1 is KGHSH and CDR2 is LQKENI. The V segment lost 6 bases and the J segment 9 bases; nucleotides outside the gene matches: 11. The CDR3 totals 14 residues. CDR3 nucleotides: TGTGCCAGCTCGGCGACAGGGGGGGAGGCCAAAGCTTTCTTT. It is translated as CASSATGGEAKAFF.

This clonotype appeared a few times. This chain connects TRBV28 to TRBJ2-2; no clear D gene. The germline V gene has CDR1 MDHEN and CDR2 SYDVKM. CDR3 length: 12 residues. V was cut by 10 bases and J by 3 bases, with 9 bases left in between. This CDR3 is CAIRADTGELFF. DNA for the CDR3: TGTGCCATCCGGGCGGACACCGGGGAGCTGTTTTTT.

The CDR3: CASSAFGGSTDTQYF. The CDR3 region has the DNA TGTGCCAGCAGTGCCTTTGGCGGGAGCACAGATACGCAGTATTTT. V is TRBV6-4 and J is TRBJ2-3, with D tentatively TRBD2 (5 bases). Germline CDR1 MRHNA, CDR2 SNTAGT. V dropped 4 bases and J dropped 0 bases, with 11 bases sitting between them. The CDR3 has 15 residues.

This clonotype was detected ten times or more. The junction and the germline gene differ at one end; a read error may be behind it. V and J are TRBV5-4 and TRBJ2-1; a weak D match, TRBD1 (5 bases). The CDR3 totals 12 residues. From germline, CDR1 is SGHNT and CDR2 YYREEE (reference sequence). This CDR3 is CASSLGATGMAF. For the CDR3, the DNA is TGTGCCAGCAGCTTGGGTGCAACAGGTATGGCCTTC.

The chain couples TRBV5-8 to TRBJ1-1, with a tentative D call TRBD1 (6 bases). This CDR3 has 12 amino acids. Looked up from germline, CDR1 is SGHTS and CDR2 is YDEGEE. Between the trimmed V and J ends, which lost 7 bases and 7 bases, there was a span of 14 bases. In DNA form, the CDR3 reads TGTGCCAGCCCTGGACAGAGGCTTGAAGCTTTCTTT. Translated: CASPGQRLEAFF.

This clonotype was seen many times. The CDR3 sequence is CASSYQGANSPLHF. The CDR3 DNA follows: TGTGCCAGCAGTTACCAGGGCGCGAATTCACCCCTCCACTTT. The rearrangement uses TRBV6-2 or TRBV6-3 and TRBJ1-6, with D possibly TRBD1 on 5 matching bases. V was pared by 2 bases and J by 7 bases, with 9 bases between. Germline CDR1 and CDR2: MNHEY and SVGEGT. The CDR3 spans 14 residues.

The chain has TRBV5-1 and TRBJ2-1; tentatively, D is TRBD2 (7 bases). This CDR3 contains 13 residues. Germline CDR1 is SGHRS and CDR2 is YFSETQ. In DNA form, the CDR3 reads TGCGCAACCCTTGGGGGGGCGTTAAATGAGCAGTTCTTC. This translates into CATLGGALNEQFF.